This TCR beta chain was identified during a study of blood T cell repertoires in COVID-19. Across the study: The origin of the acute and convalescent COVID-19 samples was the United States, Italy and Spain. The cDNA or gDNA used as material had been derived from T cells, B-cell-depleted T cells, or PBMCs.

Per the study methods: Estimation of nucleated cell counts was performed using reference gene primer amplification. Using immunoSEQ multiplex PCR, the repertoire was profiled, and TCRdb retains in-frame clones only, with some absent. The DNA gave D and trimming, while V, J and clone size come from that table. Found here are around 250,000 clones, roughly four fifths of them singletons; the top ten hold 4.4%. The CDR3 is made up of 15 amino acids. V lost 4 bases, J lost 1 base, and 4 bases stayed unmatched. Germline CDR1 and CDR2: SGHRS and YFSETQ. The chain combines TRBV5-1 with TRBJ1-5, with TRBD1 matching 8 bases. This sequence was found in a man in his forties or fifties with active or convalescent COVID-19. What was sequenced was peripheral blood. This chain's CDR3 is CASSTGQGSNQPQHF. The CDR3 DNA is TGCGCCAGCAGCACCGGACAGGGCAGCAATCAGCCCCAGCATTTT.